The following is a T cell receptor (beta chain) sequence with its context. The data stem from a study of blood T cell repertoires in COVID-19. Overall study context: Samples came from the United States, Italy and Spain, spanning acute and convalescent COVID-19.

In the source study's methods: Estimated nucleated cell counts came from reference gene primer amplification. Measured with immunoSEQ multiplex PCR; TCRdb has only the in-frame clones, and not every one. V and J calls and clone size are as listed in that table; D and trimming were resolved from the DNA. The data hold about 80,000 clones, with approximately 89% observed a single time. The CDR3 runs 16 residues. The J segment lost 3 bases and the V segment lost 0 bases, leaving 4 bases of the junction unmatched. Germline V gives CDR1 SEHNR, CDR2 FQNEAQ (reference sequence). The chain has TRBV7-9 and TRBJ1-3; TRBD1 aligns across 8 bases. The sequence derives from a woman at least 80 years old with acute or convalescent COVID-19. The sequenced material came from peripheral blood. CDR3 sequence reads: CASSLAQGVGGNTIYF. The CDR3 DNA reads TGTGCCAGCAGCTTAGCACAGGGGGTTGGTGGAAACACCATATATTTT.